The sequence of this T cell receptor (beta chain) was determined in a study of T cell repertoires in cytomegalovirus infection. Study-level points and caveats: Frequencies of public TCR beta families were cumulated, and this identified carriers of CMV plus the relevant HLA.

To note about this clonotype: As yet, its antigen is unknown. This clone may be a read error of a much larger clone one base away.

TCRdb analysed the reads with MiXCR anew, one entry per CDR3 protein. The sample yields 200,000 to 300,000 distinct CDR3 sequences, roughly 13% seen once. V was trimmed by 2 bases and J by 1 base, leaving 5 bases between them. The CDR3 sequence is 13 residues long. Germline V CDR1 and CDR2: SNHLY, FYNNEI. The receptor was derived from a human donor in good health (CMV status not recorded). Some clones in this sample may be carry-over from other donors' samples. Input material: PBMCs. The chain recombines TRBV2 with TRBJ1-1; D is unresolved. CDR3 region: CASSEQSNTEAFF. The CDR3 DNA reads TGTGCCAGCAGTGAACAGTCGAACACTGAAGCTTTCTTT.